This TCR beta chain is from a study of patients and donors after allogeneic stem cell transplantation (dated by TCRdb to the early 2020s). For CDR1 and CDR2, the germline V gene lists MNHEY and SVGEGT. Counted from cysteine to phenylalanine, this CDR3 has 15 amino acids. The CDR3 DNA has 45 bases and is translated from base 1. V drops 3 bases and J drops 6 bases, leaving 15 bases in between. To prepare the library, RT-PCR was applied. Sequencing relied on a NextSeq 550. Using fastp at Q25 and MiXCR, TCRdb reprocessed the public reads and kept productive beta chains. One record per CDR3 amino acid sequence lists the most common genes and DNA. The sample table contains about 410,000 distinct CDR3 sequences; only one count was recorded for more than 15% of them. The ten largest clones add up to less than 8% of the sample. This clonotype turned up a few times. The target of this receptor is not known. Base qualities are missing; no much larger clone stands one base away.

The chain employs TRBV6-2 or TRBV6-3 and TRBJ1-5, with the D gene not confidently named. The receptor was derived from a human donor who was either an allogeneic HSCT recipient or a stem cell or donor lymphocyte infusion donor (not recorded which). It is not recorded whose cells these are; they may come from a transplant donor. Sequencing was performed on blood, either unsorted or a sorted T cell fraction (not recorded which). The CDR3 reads CASSYKISGGQPQHF. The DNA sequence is TGTGCCAGCAGTTATAAGATTTCGGGCGGTCAGCCCCAGCATTTT.